The 12 T cell receptor beta chains reported below all come from one sample, sequenced in a study of T-cell memory formation after mild COVID-19. TCRdb recomputed calls from the 5' RACE reads with MiXCR, one row per CDR3 protein. Here the sample spans 130,000 to 150,000 distinct CDR3 sequences, around 21% being singletons. Material for sequencing was PBMCs or a T cell subset sorted from them (not recorded which). These receptors all stem from an adult woman who had mild COVID-19 (a few samples of this study predate the infection). Cell type and time point are not known.

There are a few counts of this clonotype. Here the CDR3 DNA reads TGCAGTGCCCAGGCCCCGGGGCACCTCTCCTACAATGAGCAGTTCTTC. Translation: CSAQAPGHLSYNEQFF. The chain combines TRBV20-1 with TRBJ2-1; D assignment may be TRBD1 or TRBD2 (5 bases each). Trimming removed 6 bases from V and 0 bases from J, with 18 bases in between. The CDR3 is 16 amino acids. Germline V gives CDR1 DFQATT, CDR2 SNEGSKA (reference sequence).

This sequence joins TRBV7-3 and TRBJ2-3, with D uncertain. The CDR3 has 15 amino acids. Germline values: CDR1 SGHTA, CDR2 FQGTGA. Trimming pared 5 bases from V and 2 bases from J, leaving 14 bases between. The CDR3 DNA reads TGTGCCAGCAGCCCCACTCCCCTAGTCACAGATACGCAGTATTTT. Its translation is CASSPTPLVTDTQYF.

This clonotype has more than one count but fewer than ten. The V and J genes are TRBV20-1 and TRBJ1-1; D remains ambiguous. CDR3 length: 15 residues. CDR1 and CDR2 (germline): DFQATT, SNEGSKA (reference sequence). Trimming removed 1 base at V and 1 base at J, with 13 bases between. As DNA, the CDR3 is TGCAGTGCTAGAGGCCCCAGGACTGAGAACACTGAAGCTTTCTTT. Its protein is CSARGPRTENTEAFF.

The chain employs TRBV7-2 and TRBJ1-2, with TRBD1 identical over 7 bases. J gave up 1 base and V 1 base, and 3 bases lay outside the gene matches. CDR3 size: 15 residues. Germline CDR1 is SGHTA and CDR2 is FQGNSA. Written as DNA, the CDR3 is TGTGCCAGCAGCTTAGATCAGGGGGTTAACTATGGCTACACCTTC. Its translation: CASSLDQGVNYGYTF. The whole variable domain, filled in from reference TRBV7-2 and TRBJ1-2, reads GAGVSQSPSNKVTEKGKDVELRCDPISGHTALYWYRQSLGQGLEFLIYFQGNSAPDKSGLPSDRFSAERTGGSVSTLTIQRTQQEDSAVYLCASSLDQGVNYGYTFGSGTRLTVV.

This rearrangement joins TRBV5-1 to TRBJ2-7; D gene ambiguous. The CDR3 spans 11 residues. V was trimmed by 4 bases and J by 3 bases, leaving 5 bases between them. Germline V lookup: CDR1 SGHRS, CDR2 YFSETQ. CDR3 residues: CASSADYEQYF. CDR3 DNA sequence: TGCGCCAGCAGCGCGGACTACGAGCAGTACTTC.

A few counts support this clonotype. The chain joins TRBV6-2 or TRBV6-3 to TRBJ1-2; tentative D call: TRBD1 (5 bases). This CDR3 comprises 16 residues. The V end lost 2 bases, the J end lost 7 bases, and 20 bases lay between the germline ends. Germline V CDR1 and CDR2: MNHEY, SVGEGT. The CDR3 DNA sequence: TGTGCCAGCAGTTACCGGGTCGACAGTTTCTCCTTTGGCTACACCTTC. Translating it yields CASSYRVDSFSFGYTF.

The J gene is TRBJ2-2, the V gene TRBV11-2, with unresolved D. Per germline, CDR1 SGHAT and CDR2 FQNNGV. The CDR3 is 14 residues long. V was trimmed by 1 base and J by 5 bases, leaving 8 bases between them. CDR3 sequence: CASSLVRGTGELFF. In DNA, the CDR3 is TGTGCCAGCAGCTTAGTTCGTGGGACCGGGGAGCTGTTTTTT.

This sequence joins TRBV6-5 and TRBJ1-1; tentatively, D is TRBD1 (6 bases). Germline V gives CDR1 MNHEY, CDR2 SVGAGI. V was shortened by 2 bases and J by 4 bases, with 20 bases between the two germline ends. The CDR3 covers 17 residues. CDR3 region: CASSYTGTKGSATEAFF. Here the CDR3 DNA reads TGTGCCAGCAGTTACACCGGGACAAAGGGATCCGCCACTGAAGCTTTCTTT.

This clonotype came up a few times. The chain uses TRBV12-3 or TRBV12-4 and TRBJ1-1; the D gene is possibly TRBD1 (5 bases). The CDR3 runs 14 residues. Trimming shortened V by 5 bases and J by 0 bases, and 10 bases separated the two germline ends. In nucleotides, the CDR3 is TGTGCCAGCAGTCCGAGGGGAATGAACACTGAAGCTTTCTTT. Its protein product is CASSPRGMNTEAFF.

In this sample, this clonotype turned up a few times. V gene TRBV4-3 combines with J gene TRBJ2-4; the match to TRBD2 covers 9 bases. Germline trimming cut 2 bases from V and 0 bases from J; bases unmatched to any gene: 11. This CDR3 is built from 19 residues. Germline loops: CDR1 LGHNA, CDR2 YSLEER. DNA for the CDR3: TGCGCCAGCAGCCAACGGTTTAGCGGGAGTGCCTTAGCCAAAAACATTCAGTACTTC. This translates into CASSQRFSGSALAKNIQYF.

This clonotype was observed a few times. The gene calls are TRBV19 and TRBJ2-7, with a weak D call TRBD2 (5 bases). Germline values: CDR1 LNHDA, CDR2 SQIVND (reference sequence). V was cut by 7 bases and J by 0 bases, with 10 bases left in between. The CDR3 is made up of 13 amino acids. The CDR3, as DNA: TGTGCCAGTACCCCGGGATACTCCTACGAGCAGTACTTC. Protein sequence: CASTPGYSYEQYF.

This clonotype has a handful of counts. The chain links TRBV25-1 to TRBJ1-4, with D possibly being TRBD1 (5 bases). The germline V gene encodes CDR1 MGHDK and CDR2 SYGVNS. The germline V and J ends were trimmed by 2 bases and 7 bases, with 11 bases remaining between them. This CDR3 is built from 14 residues. The CDR3 region has the DNA TGTGCCAGCAGTGAACGGCAGGGCAGTGAAAAACTGTTTTTT. Amino acids: CASSERQGSEKLFF.